This T cell receptor (beta chain) comes out of a study of T cell responses to AZD1222 COVID-19 vaccine. Data came from immunoSEQ multiplex PCR; TCRdb stores just in-frame clones and leaves some out. The sample has 120,000 or so clones, roughly 89% seen once; the top ten hold 25% to 35%. The CDR3 has 15 residues. CDR1 and CDR2 from the germline V gene are SNHLY and FYNNEI. The ends lost 5 bases at V and 4 bases at J; junction bases unmatched: 5. V usage is TRBV2 and J usage is TRBJ2-2, with TRBD1 matching 9 bases. This sequence originates from an adult in good health. Sample: peripheral blood, taken on day 0 of AZD1222 vaccination. CDR3 residues: CASSPGQGRTGELFF. In DNA form, the CDR3 reads TGTGCCAGCAGTCCCGGACAGGGGCGCACCGGGGAGCTGTTTTTT.